A selection of T cell receptor beta chains follows, all from one sample in a study of radiation and T cells in renal cell carcinoma. Only in-frame clones appear in the TCRdb table, and some are missing; sequencing was by immunoSEQ multiplex PCR. This table has 100,000 to 150,000 clones, around 81% appearing once. The specimen was blood, collected from a patient whose treatment included radiotherapy and nephrectomy. The receptors shown here come from a man aged 50 to 60 with renal cell carcinoma. Both conserved end residues are part of each CDR3. A D gene is named only where the DNA matches it firmly. Clone size, where shown, is once, few, many, or a class for clones that have expanded.

TRBV5-1,TRBJ2-3,-,-,CASSLGASTDTQYF,TGCGCCAGCAGCTTGGGCGCTAGCACAGATACGCAGTATTTT
TRBV14,TRBJ2-1,once,-,CASSPQSGNEQFF,TGTGCCAGCAGCCCGCAGTCCGGTAATGAGCAGTTCTTC
TRBV15,TRBJ2-5,-,-,CATSRDRGGQETQYF,TGTGCCACCAGCAGAGATCGAGGGGGGCAAGAGACCCAGTACTTC
TRBV9,TRBJ1-6,-,-,CASSVDLLGVSPLHF,TGTGCCAGCAGCGTAGATCTCTTGGGGGTTTCACCCCTCCACTTT
TRBV6-6,TRBJ2-5,-,-,CASSSHTGRQETQYF,TGTGCCAGCAGTTCCCATACCGGAAGGCAAGAGACCCAGTACTTC
TRBV6-1,TRBJ2-7,-,-,CASSEPGETYEQYF,TGTGCCAGCAGTGAACCAGGGGAAACCTACGAGCAGTACTTC
TRBV7-9,TRBJ1-1,-,-,CASSLVGDMDTEAFF,TGTGCCAGCAGCTTAGTCGGGGATATGGACACTGAAGCTTTCTTT
TRBV19,TRBJ2-7,once,-,CASSPDWTYEQYF,TGTGCCAGTAGTCCCGATTGGACCTACGAGCAGTACTTC
TRBV5-4,TRBJ1-1,-,-,CASSLDTKNTEAFF,TGTGCCAGCAGCTTGGACACCAAAAACACTGAAGCTTTCTTT
TRBV5-1,TRBJ2-5,-,TRBD1,CASSSYQPPGQGGEETQYF,TGCGCCAGCAGCTCCTACCAACCGCCGGGACAGGGAGGGGAAGAGACCCAGTACTTC
TRBV5-1,TRBJ2-5,-,-,CASSLVGSTQETQYF,TGCGCCAGCAGCTTGGTTGGCAGTACCCAAGAGACCCAGTACTTC
TRBV10-1,TRBJ1-1,-,-,CASSHRPGVNTEAFF,TGCGCCAGCAGCCACAGACCAGGGGTGAACACTGAAGCTTTCTTT
TRBV6-6,TRBJ2-7,-,TRBD2,CASIGTSGSAYEQYF,TGTGCCAGCATCGGGACTAGCGGGAGTGCCTACGAGCAGTACTTC
TRBV7-3,TRBJ1-4,-,-,CASSLGGPTPGEKLFF,TGTGCCAGCAGCCTAGGCGGCCCGACCCCTGGAGAAAAACTGTTTTTT
TRBV19,TRBJ1-3,-,-,CASSIEFTDSGNTIYF,TGTGCCAGTAGTATAGAATTCACAGACTCTGGAAACACCATATATTTT
TRBV7-3,TRBJ1-2,-,-,CASSLGTTRGPNYGYTF,TGTGCCAGCAGCTTAGGCACCACGCGGGGCCCTAACTATGGCTACACCTTC
TRBV7-4,TRBJ1-3,-,-,CASSQDHRTIYF,TGTGCCAGCAGTCAGGACCATCGCACCATATATTTT